What follows are 22 T cell receptor beta chains derived from one specimen sequenced in a study of blood T cells in healthy people across ages (dated by TCRdb to about 2015). The protocol used for the library was 5' RACE. The sequencer was an Illumina HiSeq 2500. A second PCR of roughly 6 to 11 cycles was run with a J-beta primer mix and a sample-barcoded 5' primer. TCRdb itself trimmed the public reads at Q25 with fastp, ran MiXCR and retained productive beta chains. Under each unique CDR3 protein, matching rows form one entry showing the most common genes and DNA. For this sample there are more than 550,000 distinct CDR3 sequences; about a fifth appear just once. Together, the top ten hold under 25% of the sample. Specimen: blood. The receptors derive from a man aged 70 or older in good health.

The chain uses TRBV3-1 and TRBJ2-2; D tentatively fits TRBD1 or TRBD2 (5 bases each). Trimming removed 0 bases from V and 4 bases from J, with 15 bases in between. The CDR3 length is 17 residues. The germline V gene has CDR1 LGHDT and CDR2 YNNKEL (reference sequence). Here the CDR3 reads CASSQEWGPRGTGELFF. In nucleotides, the CDR3 is TGTGCCAGCAGCCAAGAATGGGGCCCACGGGGCACCGGGGAGCTGTTTTTT.

The chain is built from TRBV2 and TRBJ2-5; TRBD2 agrees at 7 bases. This CDR3 has 14 residues. The germline V gene has CDR1 SNHLY and CDR2 FYNNEI. J was trimmed by 7 bases and V by 10 bases; bases with no gene match: 15. In DNA form, the CDR3 reads TGTGCCATAAGCGGGGCTATCCCGTCGGGGACCCAGTACTTC. This encodes CAISGAIPSGTQYF.

This chain joins TRBV10-3 and TRBJ2-5; D gene ambiguous. The germline gives CDR1 ENHRY, CDR2 SYGVKD. With 5 bases removed from V and 5 bases from J, the gap between germline ends came to 6 bases. The CDR3 consists of 11 residues. CDR3 nucleotide sequence: TGTGCCATCAGTCATGGGGAGACCCAGTACTTC. This codes for CAISHGETQYF.

There are a few counts of this clonotype. This chain uses TRBV7-6 with TRBJ1-4; D gene ambiguous. The CDR3 runs to 16 residues. Trimming stripped 4 bases from V and 0 bases from J, with 12 bases between. Germline V gene lookup returns CDR1 SGHVS and CDR2 FNYEAQ. The CDR3 region has the DNA TGTGCCAGCAGCTCTAGCGCCCGGGCAACTAATGAAAAACTGTTTTTT. This codes for CASSSSARATNEKLFF.

The chain couples TRBV18 to TRBJ2-5, with a possible D match to TRBD2 (5 bases). The end of the DNA aligns better with TRBJ2-1, so the J call may be wrong. Germline assignment: CDR1 KGHSH and CDR2 LQKENI. The CDR3 spans 15 residues. In nucleotides, the CDR3 is TGTGCCAGCTCACCACGATCGGGGAGAAGCAATGAGCAGTTCTTC. This gives the protein CASSPRSGRSNEQFF.

This clonotype was counted many times. This sequence joins TRBV2 and TRBJ2-5, with no clear D. CDR1 and CDR2 from the germline V gene are SNHLY and FYNNEI. V shed 6 bases and J shed 1 base, with 18 bases lying between them. This CDR3 is 16 amino acids long. CDR3 bases: TGTGCCAGCAGGGGTACAGACGGTAGCCCCCAAGAGACCCAGTACTTC. Translating it yields CASRGTDGSPQETQYF.

The rearrangement uses TRBV7-9 and TRBJ1-1, with TRBD1 as a possible D gene (5 bases). Trimming cost V 6 bases and J 0 bases, with 11 bases left between them. Germline V gene sequence: CDR1 SEHNR, CDR2 FQNEAQ (reference sequence). The CDR3 covers 14 residues. CDR3 DNA sequence: TGTGCCAGCAGGGATGGGGCGATGAACACTGAAGCTTTCTTT. Translation: CASRDGAMNTEAFF.

The chain is built from TRBV16 and TRBJ2-3; no clear D gene. The germline V gene has CDR1 KGHSY and CDR2 FQNENV. The CDR3 loop spans 14 amino acids. Deletions cut 2 bases from V and 0 bases from J, with 6 bases between. The CDR3 DNA reads TGTGCCAGCAGCCAACTTACGAGCACAGATACGCAGTATTTT. It translates to CASSQLTSTDTQYF.

Only a few counts were recorded for this clonotype. The chain employs TRBV3-1 and TRBJ1-5; D perhaps matches TRBD1 (6 bases). Germline V gene sequence: CDR1 LGHDT, CDR2 YNNKEL (reference sequence). The CDR3 totals 15 residues. Trimming removed 1 base from V and 3 bases from J, with 10 bases in between. Here the CDR3 DNA reads TGTGCCAGCAGCCAAGCGGGACAAGCCAATCAGCCCCAGCATTTT. Amino acids: CASSQAGQANQPQHF.

The gene calls are TRBV18 and TRBJ2-5, with 7 bases aligning to TRBD1. With the DNA end fitting TRBJ2-7 better, the J assignment may be wrong. The CDR3 has 14 amino acids. The germline gives CDR1 KGHSH, CDR2 LQKENI. Here the CDR3 DNA reads TGTGCCAGCTCACCGGGACAGCTTACCTACGAGCAGTACTTC. It codes for CASSPGQLTYEQYF.

The CDR3 here is CSAASGGGTGELFF. The CDR3, as DNA: TGCAGTGCCGCTAGCGGGGGCGGCACCGGGGAGCTGTTTTTT. The chain joins TRBV20-1 to TRBJ2-2; TRBD2 aligns across 10 bases. V trimming: 6 bases; J trimming: 4 bases; junction bases outside the gene matches: 5. The CDR3 runs to 14 residues. Germline-derived CDR1 and CDR2 are DFQATT and SNEGSKA (reference sequence).

This clonotype was observed at least ten times. The V call is TRBV6-5, the J call TRBJ2-4; D is unclear. V was clipped by 6 bases and J by 9 bases, with 18 bases between them. Germline values: CDR1 MNHEY, CDR2 SVGAGI. The CDR3 extends over 14 amino acids. In nucleotides, the CDR3 is TGTGCCAGCAGCCTCCAACACTCTACTCCCATTCAGTACTTC. Translation gives CASSLQHSTPIQYF.

This clonotype was counted a few times. The chain employs TRBV5-5 and TRBJ1-2; 10 positions agree with TRBD1. The CDR3 has 15 amino acids. V gave up 4 bases and J gave up 6 bases; unmatched junction bases: 9. The germline gives CDR1 SGHKS, CDR2 YYEKEE (reference sequence). The CDR3: CASSPETGTGDGYTF. The DNA for the CDR3 is TGTGCCAGCAGCCCGGAGACCGGGACAGGGGATGGCTACACCTTC.

V and J are TRBV7-2 and TRBJ2-1, with 7 bases fitting TRBD2. Germline V gene lookup returns CDR1 SGHTA and CDR2 FQGNSA. CDR3 length: 15 amino acids. The V segment lost 8 bases and the J segment 0 bases; nucleotides outside the gene matches: 7. This CDR3 reads CASLPGGSSYNEQFF. CDR3 nucleotides: TGTGCCAGCCTGCCCGGCGGGAGCTCCTACAATGAGCAGTTCTTC.

This clonotype occurred a few times. The V and J genes are TRBV20-1 and TRBJ1-5; TRBD1 matches at 9 bases. The CDR3 loop spans 15 amino acids. J was trimmed by 0 bases and V by 5 bases; bases with no gene match: 5. CDR1 DFQATT and CDR2 SNEGSKA come from the germline V gene (reference sequence). The CDR3 DNA follows: TGCAGTGCTGGGACAGGGCAGTATAGCAATCAGCCCCAGCATTTT. Translation: CSAGTGQYSNQPQHF.

This clonotype has only a few counts. A read error is likely, as this CDR3 ends without the conserved phenylalanine or tryptophan. This chain links TRBV6-6 with TRBJ2-5; a possible D gene is TRBD2 (6 bases). Trimming removed 2 bases at V and 11 bases at J, with 12 bases between. The CDR3 is 12 amino acids. The V gene's germline CDR1 is MNHNY and CDR2 SVGAGI (reference sequence). In DNA form, the CDR3 reads TGTGCCAGCAGTTACGGGGACTGGAATCAGTACGTC. Its protein product is CASSYGDWNQYV.

Turning to this clonotype: At one end, the junction sequence differs from germline, possibly due to a read error. The DNA of the CDR3 is TGTGCCAGCAGTAACCCAGGACATCAGGAGGACTTC. Its protein is CASSNPGHQEDF. The chain couples TRBV12-3 or TRBV12-4 to TRBJ2-7; D assignment may be TRBD1 or TRBD2 (5 bases each). The length of the CDR3 is 12 residues.

The chain is built from TRBV20-1 and TRBJ2-7, with D uncertain. CDR3 length equals 17 residues. Trimming removed 5 bases from V and 2 bases from J, with 25 bases in between. Per the germline V gene, CDR1 is DFQATT and CDR2 is SNEGSKA (reference sequence). CDR3 protein: CSALVPPRSDPTYEQYF. As DNA, the CDR3 is TGCAGTGCTCTAGTCCCCCCCCGGAGCGACCCGACCTACGAGCAGTACTTC.

This clonotype was recorded many times. The rearrangement joins TRBV18 to TRBJ1-1, with TRBD1 matching over 8 bases. Looked up from germline, CDR1 is KGHSH and CDR2 is LQKENI. The J segment lost 4 bases and the V segment lost 2 bases, leaving 0 bases of the junction unmatched. The CDR3 has 13 amino acids. This CDR3 is CASSPTGGTEAFF. The CDR3 nucleotides are TGTGCCAGCTCACCAACAGGGGGCACTGAAGCTTTCTTT.

V and J are TRBV5-1 and TRBJ1-1; D unclear. Trimming removed 0 bases at V and 0 bases at J, with 9 bases between. CDR3 length equals 15 residues. Germline lookup yields CDR1 SGHRS and CDR2 YFSETQ. The CDR3 coding sequence is TGCGCCAGCAGCTTGGGTCAGAACCTGAACACTGAAGCTTTCTTT. Its protein product is CASSLGQNLNTEAFF.

This clonotype was detected a few times. V is TRBV20-1 and J is TRBJ1-2; D remains unclear. Per the germline V gene, CDR1 is DFQATT and CDR2 is SNEGSKA (reference sequence). This CDR3 is 11 amino acids long. The ends were cut back, 3 bases at V and 6 bases at J, with 8 bases in the middle. The chain's CDR3 is CSARVGNGYTF. CDR3 nucleotide sequence: TGCAGTGCTAGGGTCGGGAATGGCTACACCTTC.

This clonotype was found a few times. The chain links TRBV6-5 to TRBJ1-1, with TRBD1 matching over 10 bases. V dropped 9 bases and J dropped 7; count of bases not matched to a gene: 11. The CDR3 has 14 residues. Germline V lookup: CDR1 MNHEY, CDR2 SVGAGI. The CDR3 is CASRDRDRGDEAFF. The CDR3 DNA reads as TGTGCCAGTCGGGACCGGGACAGGGGAGATGAAGCTTTCTTT.